What follows are 25 T cell receptor beta chains derived from one specimen sequenced in a study of cytomegalovirus exposure and HLA in healthy donors. Both 60 Vbeta primers and 13 Jbeta primers went into the PCR. Profiling relied on immunoSEQ multiplex PCR, and the TCRdb table lists in-frame clones only, not all of them. In the table there are 95,000 to 150,000 clones, roughly 71% of which are singletons. Sequencing was done on a sample of PBMCs. These receptors were obtained from a woman aged 45-65 years in good health and CMV-seropositive.

V gene TRBV11-2 combines with J gene TRBJ1-4, with D perhaps TRBD1 (5 bases). The V and J ends lost 4 bases and 0 bases respectively, with 6 bases between them. Germline V gene lookup returns CDR1 SGHAT and CDR2 FQNNGV. The CDR3 runs 14 residues. CDR3 in amino acids: CASSYRSTNEKLFF. The CDR3 DNA reads as TGTGCCAGCAGCTACAGGTCAACTAATGAAAAACTGTTTTTT. The entire variable domain, with the rest obtained from reference TRBV11-2 and TRBJ1-4, is as follows: EAGVAQSPRYKIIEKRQSVAFWCNPISGHATLYWYQQILGQGPKLLIQFQNNGVVDDSQLPKDRFSAERLKGVDSTLKIQPAKLEDSAVYLCASSYRSTNEKLFFGSGTQLSVL.

This clone was detected a few times. The chain is built from TRBV11-2 and TRBJ1-6, with 8 bases that match TRBD1. V shed 6 bases, J shed 8 bases, and the junction held 9 bases outside the gene matches. Germline-derived CDR1 and CDR2 are SGHAT and FQNNGV. The CDR3 sequence is 15 residues long. CDR3 region: CASRLTGVGYSPLHF. As DNA, the CDR3 is TGTGCCAGCAGACTGACAGGGGTAGGGTATTCACCCCTCCACTTT.

This chain connects TRBV9 to TRBJ2-2; the match to TRBD2 covers 10 bases. The V gene end was trimmed by 0 bases and the J gene end by 5 bases; junction bases not matched to a gene: 13. CDR3 length: 19 residues. Germline values: CDR1 SGDLS, CDR2 YYNGEE. CDR3 protein: CASSVEVVPSGGGTGELFF. CDR3 nucleotide sequence: TGTGCCAGCAGCGTAGAGGTCGTCCCTAGCGGGGGAGGGACCGGGGAGCTGTTTTTT.

The chain recombines TRBV11-2 with TRBJ1-2; D remains ambiguous. Trimming left V 4 bases short and J 4 bases short, with 10 bases between. CDR1 and CDR2 (germline): SGHAT, FQNNGV. The CDR3 length is 13 residues. The CDR3 loop is CASSSQTTYGYTF. For the CDR3, the DNA is TGTGCCAGCAGCTCACAGACTACCTATGGCTACACCTTC.

V is TRBV19 and J is TRBJ1-2; 7 bases agree with TRBD1. Looked up from germline, CDR1 is LNHDA and CDR2 is SQIVND (reference sequence). The CDR3 is 13 amino acids. The V gene end was trimmed by 5 bases and the J gene end by 2 bases; junction bases not matched to a gene: 2. For the CDR3, the DNA is TGTGCCAGTAGTTTACAGGGGAACTATGGCTACACCTTC. It codes for CASSLQGNYGYTF.

This rearrangement joins TRBV19 to TRBJ1-4; 9 nucleotides match TRBD1. CDR1 LNHDA and CDR2 SQIVND come from the germline V gene (reference sequence). V gave up 5 bases and J gave up 7 bases; unmatched junction bases: 8. This CDR3 comprises 15 residues. The CDR3 nucleotides read TGTGCCAGTAGTGTGACCGAGACAGGGGGTGAAAAACTGTTTTTT. It specifies CASSVTETGGEKLFF.

The chain links TRBV4-1 to TRBJ1-1; 8 bases are a match to TRBD1. CDR3 length equals 14 residues. The V segment lost 4 bases and the J segment 1 base; nucleotides outside the gene matches: 2. Germline CDR1 MGHRA, CDR2 YSYEKL. The CDR3 sequence: CASSRGQGNTEAFF. As DNA, the CDR3 is TGCGCCAGCAGCCGAGGACAGGGGAACACTGAAGCTTTCTTT.

The CDR3 region is CASSLGGSQETQYF. The CDR3 nucleotides read TGCGCCAGCAGCTTGGGGGGCTCCCAAGAGACCCAGTACTTC. The chain combines TRBV5-1 with TRBJ2-5; TRBD1 is a possible D gene (5 bases). Germline V gives CDR1 SGHRS, CDR2 YFSETQ. V was pared by 0 bases and J by 1 base, with 7 bases between. The CDR3 loop spans 14 amino acids. Supplemented by reference TRBV5-1 and TRBJ2-5, the full variable domain reads KAGVTQTPRYLIKTRGQQVTLSCSPISGHRSVSWYQQTPGQGLQFLFEYFSETQRNKGNFPGRFSGRQFSNSRSEMNVSTLELGDSALYLCASSLGGSQETQYFGPGTRLLVL.

In regard to this clone: The sample contains more than one DNA sequence encoding this CDR3. The chain uses TRBV27 and TRBJ2-7, with 8 bases fitting TRBD2. This CDR3 contains 13 residues. Germline values: CDR1 MNHEY, CDR2 SMNVEV (reference sequence). Trimming at V came to 10 bases and at J to 5 bases, leaving 10 bases not matched to a gene. The DNA of the CDR3 is TGTGCCACGAGGGGACTAGGGCGACACGAGCAGTACTTC. This translates into CATRGLGRHEQYF.

CDR3 DNA: TGTGCCATCAGTGAACTAGCGGGGGCCTCCTACGAGCAGTACTTC. It codes for CAISELAGASYEQYF. This chain connects TRBV10-3 to TRBJ2-7; 11 bases are shared with TRBD2. Germline V gene sequence: CDR1 ENHRY, CDR2 SYGVKD. The ends lost 3 bases at V and 0 bases at J; junction bases unmatched: 1. This CDR3 has 15 residues.

In regard to this clone: The same CDR3 also results from other DNA sequences found in this sample. The chain uses TRBV9 and TRBJ1-3, with D unclear. V was clipped by 0 bases and J by 0 bases, with 4 bases between them. Germline CDR1 SGDLS, CDR2 YYNGEE. CDR3 length: 14 amino acids. The CDR3 is CASSVGSSGNTIYF. CDR3 bases: TGTGCCAGCAGCGTAGGGAGCTCTGGAAACACCATATATTTT.

Turning to this clone: The junction shows a germline mismatch at one end, possibly a read error. The rearrangement joins TRBV7-3 to TRBJ1-2, with TRBD1 matching over 8 bases. Per the germline V gene, CDR1 is SGHTA and CDR2 is FQGTGA. CDR3 length: 14 amino acids. CDR3 in DNA: TGTGCCGGCAGCCCCGGGACAGGCGACTATGGCTACACCTTC. This codes for CAGSPGTGDYGYTF.

This chain links TRBV6-5 with TRBJ1-3; 7 bases are a match to TRBD1. Looked up from germline, CDR1 is MNHEY and CDR2 is SVGAGI. Trimming at V came to 3 bases and at J to 4 bases, leaving 9 bases not matched to a gene. This CDR3 has 16 amino acids. As DNA, the CDR3 is TGTGCCAGCAGTTATTCAGCCACAGGGGTCGGAAACACCATATATTTT. This codes for CASSYSATGVGNTIYF.

This clone showed up just once. In nucleotides, the CDR3 is TGTGCCAGCAGACAGGGAAGCTCCTACAATGAGCAGTTCTTC. It is translated as CASRQGSSYNEQFF. This chain uses TRBV5-8 with TRBJ2-1; tentatively, D is TRBD1 (6 bases). The CDR3 totals 14 residues. V lost 5 bases to trimming and J lost 0 bases, with 9 bases between them. CDR1 SGHTS and CDR2 YDEGEE come from the germline V gene.

The chain uses TRBV11-2 and TRBJ1-5; TRBD1 might be the D (5 bases). CDR3 length: 14 residues. Germline CDR1 is SGHAT and CDR2 is FQNNGV. With 4 bases removed from V and 4 bases from J, the gap between germline ends came to 11 bases. CDR3 loop: CASSSSGFNQPQHF. CDR3 nucleotide sequence: TGTGCCAGCAGCTCGTCAGGGTTTAATCAGCCCCAGCATTTT.

The chain employs TRBV7-2 and TRBJ1-6; D is possibly TRBD1 (5 bases). The length of the CDR3 is 15 residues. Trimming shortened V by 7 bases and J by 5 bases, and 15 bases separated the two germline ends. CDR1 and CDR2 (germline): SGHTA, FQGNSA. For the CDR3, the DNA is TGTGCCAGCACATTTCAGGGAGGCCATAATTCACCCCTCCACTTT. Protein: CASTFQGGHNSPLHF.

The V gene is TRBV19, the J gene TRBJ1-5; D remains ambiguous. CDR1 is LNHDA, CDR2 SQIVND, per germline (reference sequence). Trimming left V 3 bases short and J 6 bases short, with 12 bases between. The CDR3 is made up of 14 amino acids. This CDR3 reads CASSIDINSQPQHF. CDR3 coding DNA: TGTGCCAGTAGTATCGACATAAACTCTCAGCCCCAGCATTTT. The whole variable domain, remainder taken from reference TRBV19 and TRBJ1-5, is DGGITQSPKYLFRKEGQNVTLSCEQNLNHDAMYWYRQDPGQGLRLIYYSQIVNDFQKGDIAEGYSVSREKKESFPLTVTSAQKNPTAFYLCASSIDINSQPQHFGDGTRLSIL.

The V call is TRBV5-6, the J call TRBJ2-2, with D hard to call. Trimming pared 3 bases from V and 2 bases from J, leaving 2 bases between. This CDR3 is built from 12 residues. Germline assignment: CDR1 SGHDT and CDR2 YYEEEE. The CDR3 DNA reads as TGTGCCAGCAGCTCAAACACCGGGGAGCTGTTTTTT. Translated, it gives CASSSNTGELFF.

This sequence joins TRBV11-2 and TRBJ2-1, with 9 bases aligning to TRBD1. CDR1 and CDR2 from the germline V gene are SGHAT and FQNNGV. V lost 2 bases to trimming and J lost 7 bases; unmatched junction nucleotides: 9. This CDR3 has 16 amino acids. DNA for the CDR3: TGTGCCAGCAGCTTAAGTCCCGGACAGGGGACAAATGAGCAGTTCTTC. Translating it yields CASSLSPGQGTNEQFF.

The chain carries TRBV5-1 and TRBJ1-2, with 9 positions matching TRBD1. V trimming: 4 bases; J trimming: 5 bases; junction bases outside the gene matches: 6. Germline V lookup: CDR1 SGHRS, CDR2 YFSETQ. The CDR3 covers 14 residues. CDR3 sequence (DNA): TGCGCCAGCAGCCCGAGACAGGGGGGATATGGCTACACCTTC. Residues: CASSPRQGGYGYTF.

This clone has only one observation. The V gene is TRBV2, the J gene TRBJ2-1, with 9 bases that match TRBD2. The CDR3 runs 17 residues. Germline V gives CDR1 SNHLY, CDR2 FYNNEI. The J segment lost 3 bases and the V segment lost 8 bases, leaving 14 bases of the junction unmatched. The CDR3, as DNA: TGTGCCAGCGGGGACGTATGGGCTAGCGGGGTCTACAATGAGCAGTTCTTC. Amino acids: CASGDVWASGVYNEQFF.

The table lists this clone with a few counts. The chain links TRBV5-6 to TRBJ2-3; 11 positions match TRBD2. The CDR3 extends over 18 amino acids. Germline CDR1 is SGHDT and CDR2 is YYEEEE. V dropped 0 bases and J dropped 0; count of bases not matched to a gene: 6. In DNA form, the CDR3 reads TGTGCCAGCAGCTTGGGACTAGCGGGGCGACCTAGCACAGATACGCAGTATTTT. It is translated as CASSLGLAGRPSTDTQYF.

Only a few counts were recorded for this clone. V gene TRBV5-1 combines with J gene TRBJ2-3; no firm D call. The germline V gene has CDR1 SGHRS and CDR2 YFSETQ. V was cut by 4 bases and J by 4 bases, with 7 bases left in between. The CDR3 is made up of 12 amino acids. The DNA for the CDR3 is TGCGCCAGCAGCCTACCGGCAGATACGCAGTATTTT. Translated: CASSLPADTQYF.

The count of this clone is one. The chain uses TRBV7-2 and TRBJ1-2, with 7 bases identical to TRBD1. Germline loops: CDR1 SGHTA, CDR2 FQGNSA. With V trimmed by 1 base and J by 5 bases, 7 bases remained unmatched. The CDR3 length is 15 residues. CDR3 DNA sequence: TGTGCCAGCAGCTTAGTCACAGGGGCAGGTTATGGCTACACCTTC. It codes for CASSLVTGAGYGYTF.

The chain carries TRBV15 and TRBJ1-1; TRBD1 matches 8 bases. From germline, CDR1 is LNHNV and CDR2 YYDKDF (reference sequence). The CDR3 contains 20 residues. Trimming cost V 0 bases and J 0 bases; bases outside gene matches: 15. In DNA form, the CDR3 reads TGTGCCACCAGCAGAGATAGATCCCCCGGGACAGGTGTGTTGAACACTGAAGCTTTCTTT. Translation gives CATSRDRSPGTGVLNTEAFF.